The entry below describes one T cell receptor (beta chain). This entry is derived from a study of blood T cells in healthy people across ages. Germline V gene data show CDR1 as SEHNR and CDR2 as FQNEAQ (reference sequence). V was pared by 8 bases and J by 1 base, with 1 base of the junction left unmatched. CDR3 length: 14 residues. Primers used in a second PCR of roughly 6 to 11 cycles were a sample-barcoded 5' primer and a J-beta primer mix. Each sample yielded at least 2.5 million CDR3-containing paired-end reads. A single record per CDR3 protein comes from TCRdb applying MiXCR to the 5' RACE reads. Here the sample spans over 950,000 distinct CDR3 sequences, around two fifths being singletons.

The sequencing sample was made of blood. V and J are TRBV7-9 and TRBJ1-5, with TRBD1 matching 11 bases. The sequence was obtained from a man aged 18 to 35 in good health. The CDR3 DNA reads TGTGCCAGCGGACAGGGGGCAAGCAATCAGCCCCAGCATTTT. Protein: CASGQGASNQPQHF.